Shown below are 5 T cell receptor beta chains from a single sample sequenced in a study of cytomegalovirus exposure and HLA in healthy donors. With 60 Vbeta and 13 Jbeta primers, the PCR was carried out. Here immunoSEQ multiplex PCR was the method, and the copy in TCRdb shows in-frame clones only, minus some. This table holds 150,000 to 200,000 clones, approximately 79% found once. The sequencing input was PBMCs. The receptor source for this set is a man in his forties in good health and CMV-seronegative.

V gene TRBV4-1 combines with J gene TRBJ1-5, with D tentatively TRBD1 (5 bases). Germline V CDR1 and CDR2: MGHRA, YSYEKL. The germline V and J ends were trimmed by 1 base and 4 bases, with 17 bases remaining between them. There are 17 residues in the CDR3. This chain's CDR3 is CASSQVDSGGENQPQHF. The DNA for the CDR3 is TGCGCCAGCAGCCAAGTCGATAGTGGGGGGGAGAATCAGCCCCAGCATTTT.

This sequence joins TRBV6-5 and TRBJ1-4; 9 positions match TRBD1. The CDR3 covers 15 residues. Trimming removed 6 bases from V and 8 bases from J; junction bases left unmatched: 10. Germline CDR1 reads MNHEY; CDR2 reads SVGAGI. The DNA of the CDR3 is TGTGCCAGCAGACGGACCGGGACAGGGCTGGAAAAACTGTTTTTT. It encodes CASRRTGTGLEKLFF.

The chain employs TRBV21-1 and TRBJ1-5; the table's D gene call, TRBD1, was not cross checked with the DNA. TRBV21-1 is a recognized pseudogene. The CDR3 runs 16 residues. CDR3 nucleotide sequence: TGTGCCAGCAGCAAAACAGGGGTGGACTTGAATCAGCCCCAGCATTTT. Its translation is CASSKTGVDLNQPQHF.

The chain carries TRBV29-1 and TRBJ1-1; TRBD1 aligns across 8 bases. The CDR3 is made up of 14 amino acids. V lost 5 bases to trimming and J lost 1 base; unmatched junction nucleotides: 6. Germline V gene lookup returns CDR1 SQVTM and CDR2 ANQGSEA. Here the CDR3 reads CSVKGGTGNTEAFF. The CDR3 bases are TGCAGCGTTAAAGGGGGGACAGGGAACACTGAAGCTTTCTTT.

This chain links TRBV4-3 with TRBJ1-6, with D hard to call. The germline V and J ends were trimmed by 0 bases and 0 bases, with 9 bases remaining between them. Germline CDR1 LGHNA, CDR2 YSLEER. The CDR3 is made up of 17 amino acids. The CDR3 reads CASSQDRESSYNSPLHF. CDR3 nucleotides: TGCGCCAGCAGCCAAGATCGGGAGAGCTCCTATAATTCACCCCTCCACTTT.